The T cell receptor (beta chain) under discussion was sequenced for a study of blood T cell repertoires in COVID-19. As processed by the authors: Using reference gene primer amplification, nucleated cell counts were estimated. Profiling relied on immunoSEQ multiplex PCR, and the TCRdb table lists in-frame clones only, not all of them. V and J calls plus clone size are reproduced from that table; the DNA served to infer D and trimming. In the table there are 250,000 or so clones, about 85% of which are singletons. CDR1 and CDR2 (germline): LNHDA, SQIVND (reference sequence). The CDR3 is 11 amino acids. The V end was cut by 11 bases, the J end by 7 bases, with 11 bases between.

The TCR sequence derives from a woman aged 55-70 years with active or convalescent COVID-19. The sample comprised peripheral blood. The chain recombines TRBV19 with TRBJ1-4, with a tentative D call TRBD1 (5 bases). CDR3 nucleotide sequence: TGTGCCGTAGGGGCCACTGAAAAACTGTTTTTT. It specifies CAVGATEKLFF.